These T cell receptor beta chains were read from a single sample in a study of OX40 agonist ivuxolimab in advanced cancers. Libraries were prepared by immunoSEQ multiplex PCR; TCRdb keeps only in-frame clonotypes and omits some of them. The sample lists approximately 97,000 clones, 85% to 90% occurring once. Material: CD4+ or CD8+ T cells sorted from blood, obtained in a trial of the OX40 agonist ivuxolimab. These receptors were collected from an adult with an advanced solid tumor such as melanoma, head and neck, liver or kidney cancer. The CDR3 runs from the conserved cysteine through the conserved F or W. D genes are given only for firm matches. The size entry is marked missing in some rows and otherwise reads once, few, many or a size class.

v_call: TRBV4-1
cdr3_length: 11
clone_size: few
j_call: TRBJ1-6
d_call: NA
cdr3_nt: TGCGCCAGCAGCGGGGGGACACTCCTCCACTTT
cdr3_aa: CASSGGTLLHF

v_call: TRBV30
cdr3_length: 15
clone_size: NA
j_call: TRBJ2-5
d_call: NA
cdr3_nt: TGTGCCTGGAGTGTCCTTCAGGGTAGTGGGGAGACCCAGTACTTC
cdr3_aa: CAWSVLQGSGETQYF

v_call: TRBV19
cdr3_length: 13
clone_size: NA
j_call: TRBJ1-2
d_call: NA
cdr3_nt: TGTGCCAGTAGTAGCGCAGGGTTGGATGGCTACACCTTC
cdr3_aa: CASSSAGLDGYTF

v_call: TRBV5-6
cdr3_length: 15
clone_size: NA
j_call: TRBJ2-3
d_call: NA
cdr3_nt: TGTGCCAGCAGCTTGGCCTTGGGGACCACAGATACGCAGTATTTT
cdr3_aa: CASSLALGTTDTQYF

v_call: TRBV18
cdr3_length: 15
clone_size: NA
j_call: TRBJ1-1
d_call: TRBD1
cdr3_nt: TGTGCCAGCTCACCATCCGGACAGGGTTTGACTGAAGCTTTCTTT
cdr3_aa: CASSPSGQGLTEAFF

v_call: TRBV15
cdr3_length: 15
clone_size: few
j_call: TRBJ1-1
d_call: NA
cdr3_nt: TGTGCCACCAGCAGAGTAACAGAGAGAGGCACTGAAGCTTTCTTT
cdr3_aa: CATSRVTERGTEAFF

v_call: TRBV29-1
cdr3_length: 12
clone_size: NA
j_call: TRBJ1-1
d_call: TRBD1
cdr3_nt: TGCAGCGTGCTACAGGGGGCTGGTGAAGCTTTCTTT
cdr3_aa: CSVLQGAGEAFF

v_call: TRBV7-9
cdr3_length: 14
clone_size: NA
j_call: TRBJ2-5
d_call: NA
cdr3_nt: TGTGCCAGCAGGAACTCCCGGGGATTTCTAACCCAGTACTTC
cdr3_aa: CASRNSRGFLTQYF

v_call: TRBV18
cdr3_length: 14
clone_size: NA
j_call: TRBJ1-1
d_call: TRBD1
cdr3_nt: TGTGCCAGCTCACCACGGGACAGGAACACTGAAGCTTTCTTT
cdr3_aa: CASSPRDRNTEAFF

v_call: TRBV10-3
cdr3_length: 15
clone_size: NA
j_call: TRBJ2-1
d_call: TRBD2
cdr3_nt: TGTGCCATCAGTGGGAGCGGGAGCTCCTACAATGAGCAGTTCTTC
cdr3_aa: CAISGSGSSYNEQFF

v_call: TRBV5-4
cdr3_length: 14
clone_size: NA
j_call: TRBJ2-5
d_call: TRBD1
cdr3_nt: TGTGCCAGCAGCGTTCAGGGGGCTGTGGAGACCCAGTACTTC
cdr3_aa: CASSVQGAVETQYF

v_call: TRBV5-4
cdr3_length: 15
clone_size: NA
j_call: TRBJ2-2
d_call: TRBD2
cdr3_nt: TGTGCCAGCAGCTTAGGACTAGCCGACACCGGGGAGCTGTTTTTT
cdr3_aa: CASSLGLADTGELFF

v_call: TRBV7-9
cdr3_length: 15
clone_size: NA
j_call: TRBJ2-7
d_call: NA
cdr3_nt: TGTGCCAGCAGCTCCCGGTCGAGTCGTCCCTACGAGCAGTACTTC
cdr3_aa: CASSSRSSRPYEQYF

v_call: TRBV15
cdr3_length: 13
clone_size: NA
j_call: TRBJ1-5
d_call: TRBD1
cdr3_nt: TGTGCCACCTCGAGACAGGGAAATCAGCCCCAGCATTTT
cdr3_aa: CATSRQGNQPQHF

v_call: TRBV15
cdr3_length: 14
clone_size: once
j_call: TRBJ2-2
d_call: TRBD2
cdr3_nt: TGTGCCACCAGCAGAGTCGGGGGGGCCGGGCAGCTGTTTTTT
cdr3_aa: CATSRVGGAGQLFF

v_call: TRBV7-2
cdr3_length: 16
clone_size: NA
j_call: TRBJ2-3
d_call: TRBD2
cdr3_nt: TGTGCCAGCAGCTTAGATAGCGGGGTGGTACGTAATACGCAGTATTTT
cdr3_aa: CASSLDSGVVRNTQYF

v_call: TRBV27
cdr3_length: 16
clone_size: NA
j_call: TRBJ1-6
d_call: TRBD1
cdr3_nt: TGTGCCAGCAAATCCCAGGGGGCGTTAGGTAATTCACCCCTCCACTTT
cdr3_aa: CASKSQGALGNSPLHF

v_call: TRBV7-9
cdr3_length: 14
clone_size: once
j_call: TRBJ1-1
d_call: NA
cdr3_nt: TGTGCCAGCAGCCGTGATCAGGAGAACACTGAAGCTTTCTTT
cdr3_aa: CASSRDQENTEAFF

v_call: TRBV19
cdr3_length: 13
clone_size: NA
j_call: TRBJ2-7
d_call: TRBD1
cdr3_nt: TGTGCCAGTAGGGGGACAGAACAATACGAGCAGTACTTC
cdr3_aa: CASRGTEQYEQYF

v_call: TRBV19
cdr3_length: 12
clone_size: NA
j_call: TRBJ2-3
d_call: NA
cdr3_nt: TGTGCCAGTAGCGGGAGTATTGATACGCAGTATTTT
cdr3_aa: CASSGSIDTQYF

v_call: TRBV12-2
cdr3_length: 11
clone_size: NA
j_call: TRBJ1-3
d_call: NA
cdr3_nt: TGTGCAAGTCGCCCACGAAACACCATATATTTT
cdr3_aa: CASRPRNTIYF

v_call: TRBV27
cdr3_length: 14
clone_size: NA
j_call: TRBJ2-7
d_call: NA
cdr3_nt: TGTGCCAGCAGTTTCCAGGGGACTATCTACGAGCAGTACTTC
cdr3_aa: CASSFQGTIYEQYF

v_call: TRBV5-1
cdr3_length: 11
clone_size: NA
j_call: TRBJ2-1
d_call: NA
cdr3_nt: TGCGCCAGCAACGAGGGGCCGGAGCAGTTCTTC
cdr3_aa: CASNEGPEQFF

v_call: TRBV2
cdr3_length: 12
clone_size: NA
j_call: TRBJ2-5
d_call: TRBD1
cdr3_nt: TGTGCCAGCAAAGGGACAGAAGAGACCCAGTACTTC
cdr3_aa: CASKGTEETQYF

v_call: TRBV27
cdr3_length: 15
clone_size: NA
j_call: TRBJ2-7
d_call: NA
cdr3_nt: TGTGCCAGCAGTTTATCGGGGCAGTGGGACTACGAGCAGTACTTC
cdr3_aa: CASSLSGQWDYEQYF

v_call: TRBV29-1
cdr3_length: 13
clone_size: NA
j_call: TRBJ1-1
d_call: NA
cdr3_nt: TGCAGCGTTGAAGAGTGGGGGGACACTGAAGCTTTCTTT
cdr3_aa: CSVEEWGDTEAFF

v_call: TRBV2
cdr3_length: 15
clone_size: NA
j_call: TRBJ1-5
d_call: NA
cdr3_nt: TGTGCCAGCAGTGTAGACGGTCATAGCAATCAGCCCCAGCATTTT
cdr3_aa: CASSVDGHSNQPQHF

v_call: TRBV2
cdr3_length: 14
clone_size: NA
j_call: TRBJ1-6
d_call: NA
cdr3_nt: TGTGCCACTGAAAGCGGACAGATAAATTCACCCCTCCACTTT
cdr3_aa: CATESGQINSPLHF

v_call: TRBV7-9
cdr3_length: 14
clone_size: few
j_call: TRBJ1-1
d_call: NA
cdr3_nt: TGTGCCAGCAGCTTTGGGCTTGCGAACCCTGAAGCTTTCTTT
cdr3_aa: CASSFGLANPEAFF

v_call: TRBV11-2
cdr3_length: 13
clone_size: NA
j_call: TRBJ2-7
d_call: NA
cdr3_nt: TGTGCCAGCAGCTTAACGGGTTACTACGAGCAGTACTTC
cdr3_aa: CASSLTGYYEQYF

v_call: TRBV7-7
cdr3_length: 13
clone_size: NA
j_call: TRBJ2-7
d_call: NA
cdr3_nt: TGTGCTAGCAGCTTATCTCAGGGCAACGAGCAGTACTTC
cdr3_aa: CASSLSQGNEQYF

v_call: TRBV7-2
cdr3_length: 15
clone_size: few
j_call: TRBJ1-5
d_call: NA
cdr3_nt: TGTGCCAGCAGCCCACTGAGGGGCAGTAATCAGCCCCAGCATTTT
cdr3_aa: CASSPLRGSNQPQHF

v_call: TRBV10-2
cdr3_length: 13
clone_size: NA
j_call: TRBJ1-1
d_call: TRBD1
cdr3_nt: TGCGCCAGCGGACAGGGGTCGAACACTGAAGCTTTCTTT
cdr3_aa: CASGQGSNTEAFF

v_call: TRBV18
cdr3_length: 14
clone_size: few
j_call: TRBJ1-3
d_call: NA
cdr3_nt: TGTGCCAGCTCACCAGTCGACTCTGGAAACACCATATATTTT
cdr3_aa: CASSPVDSGNTIYF

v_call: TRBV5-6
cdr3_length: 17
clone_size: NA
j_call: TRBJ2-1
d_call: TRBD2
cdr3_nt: TGTGCCAGCAGCTTGAACATCGGACTAGAAACCCACAATGAGCAGTTCTTC
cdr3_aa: CASSLNIGLETHNEQFF

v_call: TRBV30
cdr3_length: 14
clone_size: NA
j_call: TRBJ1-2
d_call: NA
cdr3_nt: TGTGCCTGGAGAACGGACGCCTTTCCGTATGGCTACACCTTC
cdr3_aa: CAWRTDAFPYGYTF

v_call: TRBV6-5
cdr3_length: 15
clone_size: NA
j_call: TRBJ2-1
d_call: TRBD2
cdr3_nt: TGTGCCAGCAGTTACAGCGGGGGCTCCTACAATGAGCAGTTCTTC
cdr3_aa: CASSYSGGSYNEQFF

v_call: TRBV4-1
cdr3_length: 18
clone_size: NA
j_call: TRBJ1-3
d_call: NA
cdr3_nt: TGCGCCAGCAGCTCCCACCGGGACACCTCTCTCTCTGGAAACACCATATATTTT
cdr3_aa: CASSSHRDTSLSGNTIYF

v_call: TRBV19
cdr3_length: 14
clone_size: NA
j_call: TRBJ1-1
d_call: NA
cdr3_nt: TGTGCCAGTACCCCGCCAGGGATGAACACTGAAGCTTTCTTT
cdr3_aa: CASTPPGMNTEAFF

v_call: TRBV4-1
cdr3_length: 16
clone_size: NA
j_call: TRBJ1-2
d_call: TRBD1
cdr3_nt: TGCGCCAGCAGCCAGGCCACTACGGACAGGAACTATGGCTACACCTTC
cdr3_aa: CASSQATTDRNYGYTF

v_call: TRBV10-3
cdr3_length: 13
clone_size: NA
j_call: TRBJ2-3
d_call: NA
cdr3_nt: TGTGCCACGCTGCCCGGACAGTTCGATACGCAGTATTTT
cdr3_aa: CATLPGQFDTQYF

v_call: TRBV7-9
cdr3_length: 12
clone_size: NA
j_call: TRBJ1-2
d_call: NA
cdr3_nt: TGTGCCAGCTCCTCGGATTACTATGGCTACACCTTC
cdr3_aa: CASSSDYYGYTF

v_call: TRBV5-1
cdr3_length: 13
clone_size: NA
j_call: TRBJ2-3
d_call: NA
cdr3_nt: TGCGCCAGCAGCTTGGGGGGCACAGATACGCAGTATTTT
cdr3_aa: CASSLGGTDTQYF

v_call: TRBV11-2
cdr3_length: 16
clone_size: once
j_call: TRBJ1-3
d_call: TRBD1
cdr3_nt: TGTGCCAGCAGCTTAAGGGTCGGGACAGCTGGAAACACCATATATTTT
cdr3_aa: CASSLRVGTAGNTIYF

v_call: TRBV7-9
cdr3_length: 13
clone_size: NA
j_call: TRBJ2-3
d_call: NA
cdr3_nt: TGTGCCAGCTTTAGGGCCGGATCAGATACGCAGTATTTT
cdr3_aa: CASFRAGSDTQYF